The present T cell receptor beta chain was sequenced within a study of T cell repertoires in cytomegalovirus infection. About the study: CMV infection plus the matching HLA type was flagged by public TCR beta signatures.

In this sample, this clonotype turned up a few times. Its specificity is not known. MiXCR, applied by TCRdb to the reads, yields one record per CDR3 protein. Among some 43,000 distinct CDR3 sequences listed, 20% to 25% were seen once. There are 16 residues in the CDR3. Trimming took off 5 bases at V and 0 bases at J, with 13 bases between the two ends. This clonotype was obtained from a human donor in good health (CMV status not recorded). Some clones in this sample may be carry-over from other donors' samples. This sequence joins TRBV12-3 or TRBV12-4 and TRBJ2-2, with D perhaps TRBD1 (6 bases). Sequenced material: CD8+ T cells from cultured PBMCs, taken from culture after CMV antigen stimulation. CDR3 amino acids: CASSHRVGANTGELFF. The CDR3 DNA sequence: TGTGCCAGCAGTCACAGGGTAGGGGCGAACACCGGGGAGCTGTTTTTT.